The 21 T cell receptor beta chains below all came from one sample that was sequenced in a study of identical twins. TCRdb redid the calling of the 5' RACE reads with MiXCR, one entry per CDR3 protein. The sample lists 400,000 to 500,000 distinct CDR3 sequences; 15% to 20% were seen once. Sequencing was done on a sample of naive T cells sorted from blood. All receptors come from a man aged 50-60 years in good health.

Only a few counts were recorded for this clonotype. The chain links TRBV6-2 or TRBV6-3 to TRBJ1-5; D is uncertain. CDR3 length: 14 residues. Trimming left V 0 bases short and J 4 bases short, with 7 bases between. Germline lookup yields CDR1 MNHEY and CDR2 SVGEGT. The CDR3 loop reads CASSYSRWNQPQHF. The CDR3 DNA reads TGTGCCAGCAGTTACTCAAGGTGGAATCAGCCCCAGCATTTT.

The chain combines TRBV29-1 with TRBJ2-3; D is unclear. The V gene's germline CDR1 is SQVTM and CDR2 ANQGSEA. The CDR3 length is 14 residues. V was clipped by 2 bases and J by 4 bases, with 13 bases between them. The CDR3: CSVEREAVSDTQYF. The CDR3 DNA is TGCAGCGTTGAAAGAGAGGCGGTGTCAGATACGCAGTATTTT.

The J gene is TRBJ1-1, the V gene TRBV21-1; TRBD1 reflects the table's D call only, with no check against the DNA. TRBV21-1 is termed a pseudogene. CDR3 size: 18 residues. CDR3 region: CASIPQPGQGRWATEAFF. CDR3 DNA: TGTGCCAGCATTCCTCAACCGGGACAGGGGAGGTGGGCCACTGAAGCTTTCTTT.

This chain uses TRBV9 with TRBJ2-2, with D maybe TRBD2 (6 bases). The CDR3 loop spans 16 amino acids. V lost 0 bases to trimming and J lost 0 bases, with 9 bases between them. The germline V gene encodes CDR1 SGDLS and CDR2 YYNGEE. The CDR3, as DNA: TGTGCCAGCAGCGTAGAGAGCGGGCCGAACACCGGGGAGCTGTTTTTT. Protein: CASSVESGPNTGELFF.

The chain has TRBV4-1 and TRBJ2-5; D is perhaps TRBD2 (7 bases). Germline-derived CDR1 and CDR2 are MGHRA and YSYEKL. The CDR3 has 17 amino acids. Trimming took off 0 bases at V and 3 bases at J, with 17 bases between the two ends. CDR3 nucleotide sequence: TGCGCCAGCAGCCAAGATCCAGTGGGGGGGGGCGAAGAGACCCAGTACTTC. Residues: CASSQDPVGGGEETQYF.

There are a few counts of this clonotype. The V and J genes are TRBV6-1 and TRBJ2-7; TRBD1 matches at 9 bases. Losses at the gene ends were 8 bases for V and 5 bases for J; bases not matched to a gene: 13. The CDR3 length is 15 residues. Per the germline V gene, CDR1 is MNHNS and CDR2 is SASEGT. The CDR3 region is CASLAGDRVVHEQYF. DNA for the CDR3: TGTGCCAGCCTAGCCGGGGACAGGGTGGTGCACGAGCAGTACTTC.

This clonotype was seen repeatedly, ten times or more. The genes are TRBV12-3 or TRBV12-4 and TRBJ2-4; 8 bases match TRBD1. The CDR3 has 14 residues. Trimming took 6 bases from V and 4 from J; bases not matched to a gene: 5. The CDR3 DNA follows: TGTGCCAGCAGGATAGGACAGGGAAAAAACATTCAGTACTTC. It yields the protein CASRIGQGKNIQYF.

The table lists this clonotype with many counts. In nucleotides, the CDR3 is TGCAGTGCCACAGGGCTCTGGGCTGGGGAGCAGTACTTC. Residues: CSATGLWAGEQYF. The chain recombines TRBV20-1 with TRBJ2-7; D is possibly TRBD1 (6 bases). There are 13 residues in the CDR3. V gave up 6 bases and J gave up 7 bases, with 19 bases separating them. CDR1 is DFQATT and CDR2 is SNEGSKA in the germline V gene (reference sequence).

The sample holds a few counts of this clonotype. This chain joins TRBV12-3 or TRBV12-4 and TRBJ2-3; D remains unclear. V was clipped by 11 bases and J by 0 bases, with 12 bases between them. CDR3 length: 13 residues. DNA for the CDR3: TGTGCCGGCAAAAATATTAGCACAGATACGCAGTATTTT. The encoded protein is CAGKNISTDTQYF.

In this sample, this clonotype turned up a few times. The chain carries TRBV28 and TRBJ1-1, with D perhaps matching TRBD1 (6 bases). The V and J ends lost 7 bases and 5 bases respectively, with 11 bases between them. Germline V gene lookup returns CDR1 MDHEN and CDR2 SYDVKM. The CDR3 has 12 amino acids. CDR3 nucleotide sequence: TGTGCCAGCACCAGGGGATGGACTGAAGCTTTCTTT. Translating gives CASTRGWTEAFF.

This clonotype was seen ten or more times. The rearrangement uses TRBV11-2 and TRBJ2-1; 12 nucleotides match TRBD2. Trimming removed 2 bases from V and 9 bases from J; junction bases left unmatched: 5. The CDR3 has 15 amino acids. Germline-derived CDR1 and CDR2 are SGHAT and FQNNGV. The CDR3 sequence: CASSLLAGGPSEQFF. As DNA, the CDR3 is TGTGCCAGCAGCTTACTAGCGGGAGGGCCTAGTGAGCAGTTCTTC.

The table lists this clonotype with many counts. The V call is TRBV20-1, the J call TRBJ2-1, with 11 bases lining up with TRBD2. Per the germline V gene, CDR1 is DFQATT and CDR2 is SNEGSKA (reference sequence). The CDR3 has 16 amino acids. As DNA, the CDR3 is TGCAGCGTACTAGCGGGAGTGTCCCGTAACTACAATGAGCAGTTCTTC. It yields the protein CSVLAGVSRNYNEQFF.

This clonotype occurred many times. The rearrangement joins TRBV12-3 or TRBV12-4 to TRBJ1-2, with no clear D. This CDR3 is built from 13 residues. V lost 4 bases and J 4 bases, leaving 10 bases between the germline ends. CDR3 sequence: CASSSNLFYGYTF. DNA of the CDR3: TGTGCCAGCAGTTCAAACCTTTTCTATGGCTACACCTTC.

This chain uses TRBV5-1 with TRBJ2-1, with D possibly TRBD1 on 5 matching bases. Germline CDR1 is SGHRS and CDR2 is YFSETQ. Between the trimmed V and J ends, which lost 4 bases and 7 bases, there was a span of 18 bases. The CDR3 totals 15 residues. CDR3 DNA: TGCGCCAGCAGCCTTCAGGGCAGGGAAGTGAATGAGCAGTTCTTC. It specifies CASSLQGREVNEQFF.

V is TRBV29-1 and J is TRBJ1-5; D remains unclear. CDR3 size: 14 residues. Germline assignment: CDR1 SQVTM and CDR2 ANQGSEA. Between the trimmed V and J ends, which lost 4 bases and 3 bases, there was a span of 13 bases. Here the CDR3 DNA reads TGCAGCGTTGTCGATAGGGATATCAATCAGCCCCAGCATTTT. It translates to CSVVDRDINQPQHF.

This clonotype was seen a few times. The chain couples TRBV10-2 to TRBJ1-2, with D maybe TRBD1 (5 bases). CDR3 size: 13 residues. Germline V gene sequence: CDR1 WSHSY, CDR2 SAAADI. V dropped 4 bases and J dropped 5 bases, with 11 bases sitting between them. The CDR3 region is CASSAPGPYGYTF. DNA for the CDR3: TGCGCCAGCAGTGCACCGGGACCGTATGGCTACACCTTC.

The chain has TRBV7-2 and TRBJ2-7; D uncertain. Trimming removed 1 base at V and 4 bases at J, with 14 bases between. The CDR3 runs to 15 residues. Germline assignment: CDR1 SGHTA and CDR2 FQGNSA. CDR3 coding DNA: TGTGCCAGCAGCTTAGAGGCGGTTCTGGATTACGAGCAGTACTTC. It encodes CASSLEAVLDYEQYF.

This clonotype was counted ten times or more. This chain links TRBV6-1 with TRBJ1-5, with 7 bases matching TRBD1. The V segment lost 8 bases and the J segment 1 base; nucleotides outside the gene matches: 5. Germline loops: CDR1 MNHNS, CDR2 SASEGT. The CDR3 is 14 residues long. This chain's CDR3 is CASGRDSSNQPQHF. The CDR3 coding sequence is TGTGCCAGCGGCCGGGACAGCAGCAATCAGCCCCAGCATTTT.

This clonotype was detected ten times or more. This sequence joins TRBV10-3 and TRBJ1-1, with D possibly TRBD1 on 5 matching bases. Trimming removed 6 bases at V and 3 bases at J, with 8 bases between. This CDR3 comprises 12 residues. Germline lookup yields CDR1 ENHRY and CDR2 SYGVKD. The CDR3 protein is CAIRSTDTEAFF. The CDR3 DNA sequence: TGTGCCATCAGGTCGACAGACACTGAAGCTTTCTTT.

The V and J genes are TRBV6-1 and TRBJ2-5; no definite D call. CDR3 length: 14 amino acids. CDR1 is MNHNS and CDR2 is SASEGT in the germline V gene. Trimming removed 3 bases from V and 0 bases from J, with 8 bases in between. The CDR3 coding sequence is TGTGCCAGCAGTGATTCATACAACCAAGAGACCCAGTACTTC. It is translated as CASSDSYNQETQYF.

This rearrangement joins TRBV30 to TRBJ1-3; no definite D call. Looked up from germline, CDR1 is GTSNPN and CDR2 is SVGIG (reference sequence). Trimming shortened V by 1 base and J by 0 bases, and 7 bases separated the two germline ends. The CDR3 is 14 amino acids. Here the CDR3 reads CAWSGGGSGNTIYF. The CDR3 DNA follows: TGTGCCTGGAGTGGGGGAGGCTCTGGAAACACCATATATTTT.